Each of the 10 T cell receptor beta chains below was sequenced from the same sample in a study of identifying expanded T cells in peripheral blood. Here immunoSEQ multiplex PCR was the method, and the copy in TCRdb shows in-frame clones only, minus some. The sample shows around 100,000 clones, around nine tenths of them seen only once. The sample taken for sequencing was blood. The receptors were gathered from a person between 18 and 75 years old in good health.

The gene calls are TRBV19 and TRBJ2-3; D might be TRBD1 or TRBD2, each matching 5 bases. The CDR3 is 15 amino acids. Per germline, CDR1 LNHDA and CDR2 SQIVND (reference sequence). V shed 6 bases and J shed 5 bases, with 18 bases lying between them. CDR3 residues: CASSPPGRGQDTQYF. CDR3 in DNA: TGTGCCAGTAGCCCTCCGGGACGCGGGCAAGATACGCAGTATTTT. The full variable domain, with the rest looked up from reference TRBV19 and TRBJ2-3, is DGGITQSPKYLFRKEGQNVTLSCEQNLNHDAMYWYRQDPGQGLRLIYYSQIVNDFQKGDIAEGYSVSREKKESFPLTVTSAQKNPTAFYLCASSPPGRGQDTQYFGPGTRLTVL.

This clone was picked up a small number of times. The V gene is TRBV9, the J gene TRBJ1-2, with D unresolved. The CDR3 has 10 amino acids. Per the germline V gene, CDR1 is SGDLS and CDR2 is YYNGEE. V lost 3 bases to trimming and J lost 7 bases, with 4 bases between them. CDR3 in DNA: TGTGCCAGCAGCGGTAGTGGCTACACCTTC. Its protein product is CASSGSGYTF.

The chain carries TRBV5-6 and TRBJ2-7; D is unresolved. CDR3 length: 11 amino acids. Between the trimmed V and J ends, which lost 4 bases and 3 bases, there was a span of 5 bases. The V gene's germline CDR1 is SGHDT and CDR2 YYEEEE. CDR3 sequence: CASSTNYEQYF. The CDR3 DNA follows: TGTGCCAGCAGCACTAACTACGAGCAGTACTTC.

V usage is TRBV11-2 and J usage is TRBJ2-7; D might be TRBD2 (7 bases). The CDR3 has 15 amino acids. The germline gives CDR1 SGHAT, CDR2 FQNNGV. Trimming stripped 5 bases from V and 3 bases from J, with 17 bases between. The CDR3 protein is CASSPLAGANYEQYF. The CDR3 DNA is TGTGCCAGCAGCCCTCTGGCGGGGGCCAACTACGAGCAGTACTTC.

The CDR3 DNA sequence: TGTGCCAGCAGCCCCCGACAGAGGGCTATGGGGGGCTACACCTTC. The encoded protein is CASSPRQRAMGGYTF. The genes are TRBV7-2 and TRBJ1-2; D might be TRBD1 (5 bases). Looked up from germline, CDR1 is SGHTA and CDR2 is FQGNSA. CDR3 length: 15 amino acids. V lost 5 bases to trimming and J lost 8 bases, with 21 bases between them.

The chain has TRBV18 and TRBJ1-1, with a possible D match to TRBD1 (5 bases). Germline V gene sequence: CDR1 KGHSH, CDR2 LQKENI. CDR3 size: 15 residues. Trimming cost V 0 bases and J 7 bases, with 15 bases left between them. CDR3 amino acids: CASSPPDGEGVEAFF. CDR3 DNA sequence: TGTGCCAGCTCACCACCGGACGGGGAAGGGGTTGAAGCTTTCTTT.

The chain joins TRBV2 to TRBJ2-7; no clear D gene. The CDR3 extends over 14 amino acids. V was pared by 5 bases and J by 0 bases, with 11 bases between. Germline V lookup: CDR1 SNHLY, CDR2 FYNNEI. In nucleotides, the CDR3 is TGTGCCAGCAGTTTCCGGACGACCTCCTACGAGCAGTACTTC. Translated: CASSFRTTSYEQYF.

This clone was seen a handful of times. The CDR3 region is CASSLGTGVNYEQYF. CDR3 coding DNA: TGTGCCAGCAGTTTAGGAACAGGGGTGAACTACGAGCAGTACTTC. The rearrangement joins TRBV28 to TRBJ2-7; TRBD1 matches at 7 bases. The germline gives CDR1 MDHEN, CDR2 SYDVKM. The V segment lost 2 bases and the J segment 3 bases; nucleotides outside the gene matches: 7. There are 15 residues in the CDR3.

The chain uses TRBV4-3 and TRBJ2-7, with D tentatively TRBD1 or TRBD2 (5 bases each). This CDR3 contains 15 residues. The germline gives CDR1 LGHNA, CDR2 YSLEER. Trimming shortened V by 3 bases and J by 4 bases, and 16 bases separated the two germline ends. The CDR3 sequence is CASSQDTWGAYEQYF. The CDR3 DNA follows: TGCGCCAGCAGCCAGGACACGTGGGGAGCGTACGAGCAGTACTTC.

V gene TRBV6-6 combines with J gene TRBJ2-3; D uncertain. Germline V gene sequence: CDR1 MNHNY, CDR2 SVGAGI (reference sequence). The V and J ends lost 5 bases and 6 bases respectively, with 12 bases between them. The CDR3 consists of 13 residues. CDR3: CASSLGAADTQYF. The CDR3 DNA reads TGTGCCAGCAGTCTTGGTGCTGCGGATACGCAGTATTTT.